This TCR beta chain came from a study of CXCR3-negative and CXCR3-positive naive CD8 T cells. A word on this clonotype: The antigen is unknown.

The CDR3 spans 13 residues. CDR1 and CDR2 from the germline V gene are LNHDA and SQIVND (reference sequence). Through 5' RACE with UMI labels, the TRB cDNA libraries were prepared. From the 5' RACE reads, TCRdb lists one entry per CDR3 protein and no DNA. Its table lists about 84,000 distinct CDR3 sequences. Study observations and caveats: The majority of assays used fresh PBMCs, and CXCR3 expression partially decreased after cryopreservation. Naive CXCR3-negative cells resembled naive CXCR3-positive cells in TRBV-TRBJ usage; memory cells differed. More hydrophobic TRB CDR3s were found in CXCR3-positive naive cells than in CXCR3-negative naive cells. Both naive subsets showed comparably high diversity, and memory CD8+ cells showed much lower diversity.

Naive CD8+ T cells displayed a CD45RO-CCR7+CD27+CD95- phenotype. This TCR came from a human donor in good health. Some clones in this sample may be carry-over from other donors' samples. The sequencing sample was made of naive CXCR3+ CD8+ T cells from blood. The subset denotes: CD45RO-CCR7+CD27+CD95- naive CD8+ T cells expressing CXCR3 (TNR3+). V is TRBV19 and J is TRBJ1-1; TCRdb's D gene call, TRBD1, goes unchecked for lack of DNA. CDR3 in amino acids: CASSASGTVDAFF.